The present T cell receptor beta chain was sequenced within a study of CD8 T cells in Susac syndrome. Study findings and constraints: The CD4+ T cell repertoires in Susac syndrome were not clonally expanded.

Germline CDR1 is MNHEY and CDR2 is SMNVEV (reference sequence). The CDR3 has 13 amino acids. Losses at the gene ends were 5 bases for V and 7 bases for J; bases not matched to a gene: 6. Details on this clonotype: Its antigen is unknown.

CD8+ and CD4+ T cells circulating in blood were sequenced for TCR beta. TEMRA cells were enriched by FACS, and CD4+ and CD8+ T cells were negatively isolated. Reverse transcription of 0.5 to 1 ug RNA was performed with random hexamers. An immunoSEQ multiplex PCR amplified TCR beta CDR3 over 54 Vbeta and 13 Jbeta. A single record per CDR3 protein comes from TCRdb applying MiXCR to the immunoSEQ multiplex PCR reads. The table has about 77,000 distinct CDR3 sequences, roughly 91% seen once. V usage is TRBV27 and J usage is TRBJ1-2; 8 nucleotides line up with TRBD1. This receptor was identified in a human donor with Susac syndrome. Source material: CD4+ T cells from PBMCs. CDR3 sequence (DNA): TGTGCCAGCAGTCCCCAGGGGGCCAGTGGCTACACCTTC. It translates to CASSPQGASGYTF.